This paragraph reports one T cell receptor (beta chain). This sample is drawn from a study of blood T cell repertoires in COVID-19. In the study overall: In each case, the material was cDNA or gDNA derived from T cells, B-cell-depleted T cells, or PBMCs.

CDR1 and CDR2 from the germline V gene are SNHLY and FYNNEI. V gave up 6 bases and J gave up 1 base, with 6 bases separating them. The CDR3 runs to 12 residues. Seattle enrolled patients during active infection and tracked them longitudinally. This table comes from immunoSEQ multiplex PCR, and its TCRdb copy is limited to in-frame clones, with some not included. The sample has some 40,000 clones; more than 90% are singletons. Sequences were obtained from peripheral blood. The TCR was taken from a man in his fifties or sixties with COVID-19, enrolled during active disease. V usage is TRBV2 and J usage is TRBJ1-1; D ambiguous. As DNA, the CDR3 is TGTGCCAGCAGGGGGAGGAACACTGAAGCTTTCTTT. Residues: CASRGRNTEAFF. The full variable domain, its missing parts supplied by reference TRBV2 and TRBJ1-1, is EPEVTQTPSHQVTQMGQEVILRCVPISNHLYFYWYRQILGQKVEFLVSFYNNEISEKSEIFDDQFSVERPDGSNFTLKIRSTKLEDSAMYFCASRGRNTEAFFGQGTRLTVV.